This T cell receptor beta chain was observed in a study of blood T cell repertoires in COVID-19. Study-wide background: The study drew acute and convalescent COVID-19 samples from the United States, Italy and Spain. In each case, the material was cDNA or gDNA derived from T cells, B-cell-depleted T cells, or PBMCs.

How the authors handled the data: It was from reference gene primer amplification that nucleated cell counts were estimated. TCRdb's table, derived via immunoSEQ multiplex PCR, lists solely in-frame clones and lacks some. That table supplies the V and J calls and clone size; D and trimming were determined from the DNA. Among about 120,000 clones, roughly 76% were seen once, and the ten largest hold roughly 7.5%. Germline CDR1 and CDR2: DFQATT and SNEGSKA (reference sequence). Between the trimmed V and J ends, which lost 6 bases and 11 bases, there was a span of 13 bases. This CDR3 region has 10 residues.

J is TRBJ1-1 and V is TRBV20-1; maybe TRBD1 (6 bases). Input material: peripheral blood. The clonotype comes from a woman aged 55-75 years with acute or convalescent COVID-19. CDR3 bases: TGCAGTGCCCAGGGGAAGAAGGCTTTCTTT. This encodes CSAQGKKAFF.